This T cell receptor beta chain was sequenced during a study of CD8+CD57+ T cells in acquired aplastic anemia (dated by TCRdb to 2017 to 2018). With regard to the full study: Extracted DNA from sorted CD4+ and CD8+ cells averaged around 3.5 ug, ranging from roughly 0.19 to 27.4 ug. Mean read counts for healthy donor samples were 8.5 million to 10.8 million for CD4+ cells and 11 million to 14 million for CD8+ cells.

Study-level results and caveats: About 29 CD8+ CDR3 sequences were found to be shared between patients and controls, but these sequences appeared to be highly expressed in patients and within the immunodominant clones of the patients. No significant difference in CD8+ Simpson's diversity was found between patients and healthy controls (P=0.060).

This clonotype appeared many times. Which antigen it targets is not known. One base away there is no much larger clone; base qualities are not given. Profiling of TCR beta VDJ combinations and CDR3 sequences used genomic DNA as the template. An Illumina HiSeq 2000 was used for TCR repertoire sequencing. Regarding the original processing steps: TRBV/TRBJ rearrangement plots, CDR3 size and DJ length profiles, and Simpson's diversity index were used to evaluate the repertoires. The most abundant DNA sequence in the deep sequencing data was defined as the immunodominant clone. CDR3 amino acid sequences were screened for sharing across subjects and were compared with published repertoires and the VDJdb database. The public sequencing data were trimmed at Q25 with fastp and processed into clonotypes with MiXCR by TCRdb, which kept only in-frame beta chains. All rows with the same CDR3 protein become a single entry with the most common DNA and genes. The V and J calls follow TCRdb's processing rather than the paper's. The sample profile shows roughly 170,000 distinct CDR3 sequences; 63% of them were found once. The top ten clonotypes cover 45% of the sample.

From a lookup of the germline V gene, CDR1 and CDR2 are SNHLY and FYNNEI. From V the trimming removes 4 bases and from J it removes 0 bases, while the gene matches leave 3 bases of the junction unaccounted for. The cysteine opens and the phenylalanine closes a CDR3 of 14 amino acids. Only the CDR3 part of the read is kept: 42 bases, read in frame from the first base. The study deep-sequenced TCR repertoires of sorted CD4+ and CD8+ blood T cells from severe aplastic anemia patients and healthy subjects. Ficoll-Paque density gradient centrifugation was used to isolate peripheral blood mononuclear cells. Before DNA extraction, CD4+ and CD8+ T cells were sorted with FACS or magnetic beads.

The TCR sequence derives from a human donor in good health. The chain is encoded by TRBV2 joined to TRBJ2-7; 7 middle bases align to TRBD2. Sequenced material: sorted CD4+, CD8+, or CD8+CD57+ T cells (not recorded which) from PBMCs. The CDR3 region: CASSGEGISYEQYF. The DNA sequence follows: TGTGCCAGCAGTGGGGAGGGAATCTCCTACGAGCAGTACTTC.